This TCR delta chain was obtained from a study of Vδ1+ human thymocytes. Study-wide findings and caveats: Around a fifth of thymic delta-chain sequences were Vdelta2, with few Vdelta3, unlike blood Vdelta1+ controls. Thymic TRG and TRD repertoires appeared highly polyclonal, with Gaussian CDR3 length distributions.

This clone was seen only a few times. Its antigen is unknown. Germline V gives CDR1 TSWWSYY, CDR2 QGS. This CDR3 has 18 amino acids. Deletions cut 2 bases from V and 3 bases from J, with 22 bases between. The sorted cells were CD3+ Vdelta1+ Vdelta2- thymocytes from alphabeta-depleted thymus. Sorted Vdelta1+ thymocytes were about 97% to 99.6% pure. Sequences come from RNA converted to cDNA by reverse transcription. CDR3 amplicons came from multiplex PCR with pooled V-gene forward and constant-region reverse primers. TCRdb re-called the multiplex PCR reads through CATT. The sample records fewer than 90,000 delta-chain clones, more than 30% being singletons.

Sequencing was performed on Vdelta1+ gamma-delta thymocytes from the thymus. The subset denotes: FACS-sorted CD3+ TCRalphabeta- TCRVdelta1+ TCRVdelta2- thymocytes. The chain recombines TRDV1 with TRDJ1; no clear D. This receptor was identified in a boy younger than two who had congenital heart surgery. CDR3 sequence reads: CALGEDLYGTKCPDKLIF. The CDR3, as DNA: TGTGCTCTTGGGGAAGATCTCTACGGTACGAAGTGTCCCGATAAACTCATCTTT.